Listed below are T cell receptor beta chains from one sample, sequenced in a study of shared clonotypes between healthy human individuals. Clones were sequenced by immunoSEQ multiplex PCR, and TCRdb holds only the in-frame ones, with some missing. The sample yields 900,000 to 1,200,000 clones, roughly 74% seen once. Material: memory CD4+ T cells from PBMCs. These receptors originate from a man between 18 and 35 years old in good health. Some clones in this sample may be carry-over from other donors' samples. CDR3s include the opening cysteine and the closing phenylalanine or tryptophan. D genes are given only for firm matches. Not every row has a clone size; where given, it reads once, few, many or a size class.

size: NA
D: TRBD1
V: TRBV18
J: TRBJ2-7
CDR3: CASSTTGQTYEQYF
DNA: TGTGCCAGCTCAACGACAGGGCAAACCTACGAGCAGTACTTC

size: many
D: NA
V: TRBV11-3
J: TRBJ2-7
CDR3: CASSPGPNEQYF
DNA: TGTGCCAGCAGCCCAGGGCCCAACGAGCAGTACTTC

size: NA
D: TRBD2
V: TRBV5-4
J: TRBJ2-2
CDR3: CASSRVLAGGSGELFF
DNA: TGTGCCAGCAGCCGAGTACTAGCGGGAGGGTCCGGGGAGCTGTTTTTT

size: NA
D: TRBD1
V: TRBV28
J: TRBJ1-1
CDR3: CASSLRTGGPKNTEAFF
DNA: TGTGCCAGCAGTCTGCGGACAGGGGGCCCCAAGAACACTGAAGCTTTCTTT

size: NA
D: NA
V: TRBV5-4
J: TRBJ2-7
CDR3: CASSLGGGRGAYEQYF
DNA: TGTGCCAGCAGCTTGGGTGGGGGACGCGGAGCCTACGAGCAGTACTTC

size: few
D: NA
V: TRBV28
J: TRBJ2-3
CDR3: CASSVNPTRADTQYF
DNA: TGTGCCAGCAGTGTGAACCCGACCCGGGCTGATACGCAGTATTTT

size: NA
D: NA
V: TRBV2
J: TRBJ2-1
CDR3: CASSEDWAAGEQFF
DNA: TGTGCCAGCAGTGAAGACTGGGCTGCGGGTGAGCAGTTCTTC

size: NA
D: NA
V: TRBV27
J: TRBJ2-7
CDR3: CASKRSEGAYEQYF
DNA: TGTGCCAGCAAACGATCGGAGGGCGCCTACGAGCAGTACTTC

size: NA
D: TRBD2
V: TRBV5-1
J: TRBJ2-7
CDR3: CASSLGAGGPNHEQYF
DNA: TGCGCCAGCAGCTTGGGAGCGGGAGGGCCTAACCACGAGCAGTACTTC

size: NA
D: TRBD1
V: TRBV7-3
J: TRBJ2-5
CDR3: CASSLLGGAGETQYF
DNA: TGTGCCAGCAGCTTATTAGGGGGCGCGGGAGAGACCCAGTACTTC

size: NA
D: NA
V: TRBV25-1
J: TRBJ2-2
CDR3: CASMWGPGELFF
DNA: TGTGCCAGCATGTGGGGCCCTGGGGAGCTGTTTTTT

size: few
D: NA
V: TRBV29-1
J: TRBJ1-1
CDR3: CSGRDERPEAFF
DNA: TGCAGCGGGAGGGACGAACGCCCTGAAGCTTTCTTT

size: NA
D: TRBD2
V: TRBV29-1
J: TRBJ2-1
CDR3: CSGVPTSVNEQFF
DNA: TGCAGCGGGGTCCCGACTAGCGTGAATGAGCAGTTCTTC

size: NA
D: TRBD1
V: TRBV7-2
J: TRBJ2-7
CDR3: CASSSRTGVYEQYF
DNA: TGTGCCAGCAGCTCCAGGACAGGGGTTTACGAGCAGTACTTC

size: NA
D: NA
V: TRBV5-1
J: TRBJ1-4
CDR3: CASSPATKEKLFF
DNA: TGCGCCAGCAGCCCCGCTACTAAAGAAAAACTGTTTTTT

size: NA
D: TRBD1
V: TRBV6-5
J: TRBJ2-7
CDR3: CASSYSPGQGYEQYF
DNA: TGTGCCAGCAGTTACTCTCCGGGACAGGGCTACGAGCAGTACTTC

size: NA
D: NA
V: TRBV29-1
J: TRBJ1-2
CDR3: CSVTQGSNYGYTF
DNA: TGCAGCGTCACACAGGGAAGTAACTATGGCTACACCTTC

size: NA
D: NA
V: TRBV6-5
J: TRBJ1-2
CDR3: CASSSLYGYTF
DNA: TGTGCCAGCAGTTCCTTGTATGGCTACACCTTC

size: NA
D: NA
V: TRBV7-3
J: TRBJ2-2
CDR3: CASSLMGRSNTGELFF
DNA: TGTGCCAGCAGCTTAATGGGACGCTCGAACACCGGGGAGCTGTTTTTT

size: NA
D: NA
V: TRBV5-1
J: TRBJ2-6
CDR3: CASSYDSSGANVLTF
DNA: TGCGCCAGCAGTTACGACTCCTCTGGGGCCAACGTCCTGACTTTC

size: NA
D: NA
V: TRBV18
J: TRBJ2-7
CDR3: CASSPPPPASYEQYF
DNA: TGTGCCAGCTCACCGCCCCCCCCGGCCTCCTACGAGCAGTACTTC

size: many
D: TRBD1
V: TRBV2
J: TRBJ2-4
CDR3: CASTGGSAKNIQYF
DNA: TGTGCCAGCACAGGGGGCTCAGCCAAAAACATTCAGTACTTC

size: NA
D: NA
V: TRBV7-9
J: TRBJ2-1
CDR3: CASSSRLDHNEQFF
DNA: TGTGCCAGCAGCTCTAGACTAGATCACAATGAGCAGTTCTTC

size: NA
D: NA
V: TRBV4-1
J: TRBJ1-2
CDR3: CASSQSRERGYTF
DNA: TGCGCCAGCAGCCAATCCAGGGAAAGAGGCTACACCTTC

size: NA
D: TRBD2
V: TRBV2
J: TRBJ2-3
CDR3: CASRPSGRGTSGTTDTQYF
DNA: TGTGCCAGCAGACCTTCTGGCCGGGGGACTAGCGGTACCACAGATACGCAGTATTTT

size: few
D: TRBD1
V: TRBV25-1
J: TRBJ2-7
CDR3: CASSPTGGWPGEQYF
DNA: TGTGCCAGCAGCCCCACAGGGGGCTGGCCGGGGGAGCAGTACTTC

size: NA
D: TRBD1
V: TRBV30
J: TRBJ1-6
CDR3: CAWSYRGVYSPLHF
DNA: TGTGCCTGGAGTTACAGGGGAGTATATTCACCCCTCCACTTT

size: NA
D: NA
V: TRBV2
J: TRBJ1-3
CDR3: CASSEAHPRGGNTIYF
DNA: TGTGCCAGCAGTGAAGCCCATCCCAGGGGAGGAAACACCATATATTTT

size: NA
D: NA
V: TRBV28
J: TRBJ2-5
CDR3: CASSLTYSRGETQYF
DNA: TGTGCCAGCAGTTTAACGTACTCTCGGGGAGAGACCCAGTACTTC

size: NA
D: NA
V: TRBV28
J: TRBJ1-2
CDR3: CASSSSGRGVSNYGYTF
DNA: TGTGCCAGCAGTTCCTCCGGGAGGGGGGTTTCGAACTATGGCTACACCTTC

size: NA
D: NA
V: TRBV4-1
J: TRBJ1-1
CDR3: CASSLGGMNTEAFF
DNA: TGCGCCAGCAGCCTAGGGGGTATGAACACTGAAGCTTTCTTT

size: NA
D: NA
V: TRBV21-1
J: TRBJ2-7
CDR3: CASSKGLKDF
DNA: TGTGCCAGCAGCAAGGGACTGAAGGACTTC

size: few
D: NA
V: TRBV5-4
J: TRBJ1-3
CDR3: CASSPNSGNTIYF
DNA: TGTGCCAGCAGCCCGAACTCTGGAAACACCATATATTTT

size: once
D: TRBD2
V: TRBV10-2
J: TRBJ2-1
CDR3: CASSYRREVPNEQFF
DNA: TGTGCCAGCAGTTACAGGCGGGAGGTTCCCAATGAGCAGTTCTTC

size: once
D: TRBD2
V: TRBV6-6
J: TRBJ2-7
CDR3: CASTPGGTSYEQYF
DNA: TGTGCCAGCACCCCGGGGGGTACCTCCTACGAGCAGTACTTC

size: few
D: TRBD2
V: TRBV7-3
J: TRBJ2-7
CDR3: CASSLSGLAGDPYEQYF
DNA: TGTGCCAGCAGCTTAAGTGGACTAGCGGGAGACCCCTACGAGCAGTACTTC

size: once
D: NA
V: TRBV6-1
J: TRBJ1-4
CDR3: CASSAQVFTTNEKLFF
DNA: TGTGCCAGCAGTGCCCAAGTATTCACAACTAATGAAAAACTGTTTTTT

size: NA
D: TRBD1
V: TRBV7-9
J: TRBJ1-3
CDR3: CASSWSNQGALVAGNTIYF
DNA: TGTGCCAGCAGCTGGTCAAACCAGGGGGCCCTTGTGGCTGGAAACACCATATATTTT

size: NA
D: NA
V: TRBV5-5
J: TRBJ2-5
CDR3: CASSLGSHQETQYF
DNA: TGTGCCAGCAGCTTGGGCAGTCACCAAGAGACCCAGTACTTC

size: NA
D: NA
V: TRBV11-3
J: TRBJ2-3
CDR3: CASSLGGYSTDTQYF
DNA: TGTGCCAGCAGCTTAGGAGGGTATAGCACAGATACGCAGTATTTT

size: NA
D: NA
V: TRBV7-3
J: TRBJ2-1
CDR3: CASSLAGEQFF
DNA: TGTGCCAGCAGCTTAGCGGGAGAGCAGTTCTTC

size: NA
D: TRBD2
V: TRBV7-2
J: TRBJ2-3
CDR3: CASSLLGLAGRTDTQYF
DNA: TGTGCCAGCAGCTTACTGGGACTAGCGGGGCGCACAGATACGCAGTATTTT

size: NA
D: NA
V: TRBV28
J: TRBJ1-1
CDR3: CASTDGTEAFF
DNA: TGTGCCAGCACAGACGGCACTGAAGCTTTCTTT